These 22 T cell receptor beta chains were all obtained from the same sample, sequenced in a study of identical twins. TCRdb independently ran MiXCR on the 5' RACE reads; one entry per CDR3 protein. The sample comprises about 730,000 distinct CDR3 sequences, 21% of which are singletons, and about 4.3% rests with the top ten. These data were also filed under a second study, of T cells expressing NK-cell markers.

Sequencing was carried out using PBMCs. The receptors shown here come from a woman aged 18-29 years in good health.

In its sample, this clonotype was seen a few times. The genes are TRBV10-3 and TRBJ2-1; 15 nucleotides match TRBD2. CDR1 and CDR2 from the germline V gene are ENHRY and SYGVKD. The CDR3 totals 15 residues. V shed 5 bases, J shed 8 bases, and the junction held 4 bases outside the gene matches. CDR3 in DNA: TGTGCCATCAGTCGGACTAGCGGGAGGGCCCATGAGCAGTTCTTC. Encoded protein: CAISRTSGRAHEQFF.

The J gene is TRBJ2-3, the V gene TRBV7-3, with TRBD2 matching 7 bases. There are 16 residues in the CDR3. V lost 0 bases and J lost 1; bases outside the gene matches: 4. Germline V gene sequence: CDR1 SGHTA, CDR2 FQGTGA. The CDR3: CASSLTGAGRTDTQYF. In DNA, the CDR3 is TGTGCCAGCAGCTTAACGGGAGCGGGGCGCACAGATACGCAGTATTTT.

This clonotype was counted at least ten times. This chain's CDR3 is CSAPTSGGAENTQYF. CDR3 in DNA: TGCAGTGCCCCAACTAGCGGGGGGGCCGAGAATACGCAGTATTTT. This chain connects TRBV20-1 to TRBJ2-3; 13 bases agree with TRBD2. CDR3 length: 15 residues. The germline V gene has CDR1 DFQATT and CDR2 SNEGSKA (reference sequence). J lost 7 bases, V lost 6 bases, and 10 bases had no gene match.

In this sample, this clonotype turned up a few times. V is TRBV5-1 and J is TRBJ1-1; 7 bases are shared with TRBD1. Germline trimming cut 1 base from V and 4 bases from J; bases unmatched to any gene: 25. The germline CDR1 and CDR2 sequences are SGHRS and YFSETQ. The CDR3 extends over 21 amino acids. The CDR3 loop is CASSLTRGQTTSYRGSTEAFF. Here the CDR3 DNA reads TGCGCCAGCAGCTTGACCCGAGGTCAGACAACATCTTACAGGGGAAGCACTGAAGCTTTCTTT.

The V call is TRBV7-8, the J call TRBJ2-5; D might be TRBD1 or TRBD2, each matching 5 bases. CDR3 length: 13 amino acids. V gave up 1 base and J gave up 7 bases, with 10 bases separating them. Germline CDR1 and CDR2: SGHVS and FQNEAQ. CDR3 in DNA: TGTGCCAGCAGCTTAGGGGGGAAGGGGACCCAGTACTTC. Protein sequence: CASSLGGKGTQYF.

This clonotype was detected many times. The chain has TRBV6-5 and TRBJ2-2; D remains unclear. Germline assignment: CDR1 MNHEY and CDR2 SVGAGI. Between the trimmed V and J ends, which lost 0 bases and 7 bases, there was a span of 3 bases. The CDR3 length is 12 residues. The CDR3 DNA reads as TGTGCCAGCAGTTACTCGTACGGGGAGCTGTTTTTT. Protein sequence: CASSYSYGELFF.

This clonotype was detected many times. The J gene is TRBJ1-2, the V gene TRBV30; D not certain. This CDR3 contains 10 residues. Between the trimmed V and J ends, which lost 5 bases and 8 bases, there was a span of 9 bases. Per the germline V gene, CDR1 is GTSNPN and CDR2 is SVGIG (reference sequence). CDR3 protein: CAWLMNGYTF. CDR3 nucleotide sequence: TGTGCCTGGTTAATGAACGGCTACACCTTC.

This clonotype showed up just a few times. The chain employs TRBV10-3 and TRBJ2-1; 8 bases align to TRBD2. The CDR3 length is 12 residues. Losses at the gene ends were 11 bases for V and 10 bases for J; bases not matched to a gene: 10. Germline V gene data show CDR1 as ENHRY and CDR2 as SYGVKD. CDR3 sequence: CAVKAGAQEQFF. The DNA of the CDR3 is TGTGCCGTTAAAGCGGGAGCCCAGGAGCAGTTCTTC.

This clonotype was seen a handful of times. CDR3 coding DNA: TGCAGTGTCCCCTCTCGATCTGATGAGCAGTTCTTC. Translating it yields CSVPSRSDEQFF. The chain couples TRBV20-1 to TRBJ2-1; no clear D gene. V shed 7 bases and J shed 8 bases, with 15 bases lying between them. The germline gives CDR1 DFQATT, CDR2 SNEGSKA (reference sequence). CDR3 length: 12 amino acids.

The chain links TRBV25-1 to TRBJ1-1; TRBD1 aligns across 7 bases. CDR1 is MGHDK and CDR2 is SYGVNS in the germline V gene. V lost 3 bases and J lost 4; bases outside the gene matches: 8. This CDR3 contains 15 residues. The DNA for the CDR3 is TGTGCCAGCAGTGACCCGAGGACAGGCAGCACTGAAGCTTTCTTT. This translates into CASSDPRTGSTEAFF.

This clonotype has at least ten counts. The chain is built from TRBV7-2 and TRBJ2-1; TRBD1 is a possible D gene (5 bases). Trimming removed 3 bases from V and 4 bases from J, with 7 bases in between. Germline CDR1 reads SGHTA; CDR2 reads FQGNSA. This CDR3 has 13 residues. The CDR3 DNA sequence: TGTGCCAGCAGCTTGGACAATTACAATGAGCAGTTCTTC. It translates to CASSLDNYNEQFF.

This clonotype has at least ten counts. Here the CDR3 reads CSVDGHYGYTF. The CDR3 DNA follows: TGCAGCGTTGACGGGCACTATGGCTACACCTTC. This chain connects TRBV29-1 to TRBJ1-2; D not certain. Germline-derived CDR1 and CDR2 are SQVTM and ANQGSEA. V was trimmed by 3 bases and J by 3 bases, leaving 5 bases between them. This CDR3 comprises 11 residues.

This clonotype was seen many times. The V call is TRBV28, the J call TRBJ2-2; 8 bases are shared with TRBD1. The CDR3 has 16 amino acids. Germline values: CDR1 MDHEN, CDR2 SYDVKM. Losses at the gene ends were 5 bases for V and 2 bases for J; bases not matched to a gene: 7. CDR3 in DNA: TGTGCCAGCAGTCCATGGACAGGGACAAACACCGGGGAGCTGTTTTTT. Translating it yields CASSPWTGTNTGELFF.

This clonotype was seen more than once but under ten times. This sequence joins TRBV6-1 and TRBJ1-6, with 12 bases lining up with TRBD1. Germline assignment: CDR1 MNHNS and CDR2 SASEGT. Germline trimming cut 5 bases from V and 8 bases from J; bases unmatched to any gene: 4. This CDR3 contains 15 residues. The CDR3 sequence is CASSKGTGGDSPLHF. The CDR3 DNA reads TGTGCCAGCAGTAAAGGGACAGGGGGCGATTCACCCCTCCACTTT.

Written as DNA, the CDR3 is TGCAGTGCTTTCAACTACGAGCAGTACTTC. It encodes CSAFNYEQYF. The chain employs TRBV20-1 and TRBJ2-7, with no clear D. V gave up 5 bases and J gave up 3 bases, with 5 bases separating them. Germline V gives CDR1 DFQATT, CDR2 SNEGSKA (reference sequence). The CDR3 consists of 10 residues.

The chain has TRBV10-3 and TRBJ1-3; D gene uncertain. The CDR3 sequence is 13 residues long. Germline-derived CDR1 and CDR2 are ENHRY and SYGVKD. The V gene lost 6 bases and the J gene lost 0 bases, with 6 bases spanning the gap. CDR3 sequence: CAIRAYSGNTIYF. CDR3 bases: TGTGCCATCAGGGCCTACTCTGGAAACACCATATATTTT.

This clonotype was observed a handful of times. The chain has TRBV10-3 and TRBJ1-1; tentative D call: TRBD1 (6 bases). CDR1 and CDR2 (germline): ENHRY, SYGVKD. Trimming pared 6 bases from V and 7 bases from J, leaving 12 bases between. This CDR3 has 12 residues. DNA of the CDR3: TGTGCCATCAGCCCGGACAGACGTGAAGCTTTCTTT. It specifies CAISPDRREAFF.

This clonotype occurred a few times. The gene calls are TRBV6-2 or TRBV6-3 and TRBJ2-3; D call uncertain. This CDR3 spans 13 amino acids. Germline V gene lookup returns CDR1 MNHEY and CDR2 SVGEGT. V lost 2 bases, J lost 8 bases, and 11 bases lay in between. This CDR3 reads CASSYPLVSTQYF. The CDR3 DNA is TGTGCCAGCAGTTACCCTCTTGTCTCTACGCAGTATTTT.

J is TRBJ2-3 and V is TRBV10-3; D gene ambiguous. The CDR3 length is 13 residues. Germline CDR1 is ENHRY and CDR2 is SYGVKD. The germline V and J ends were trimmed by 4 bases and 4 bases, with 9 bases remaining between them. CDR3 in amino acids: CAISVRVPDTQYF. The CDR3 DNA reads as TGTGCCATCAGTGTGCGTGTGCCAGATACGCAGTATTTT.

The CDR3 region has the DNA TGCAGTGCTAGAGGCGGAAACAACTATGGCTACACCTTC. Its translation is CSARGGNNYGYTF. V is TRBV20-1 and J is TRBJ1-2; D unclear. Germline values: CDR1 DFQATT, CDR2 SNEGSKA (reference sequence). This CDR3 has 13 amino acids. V lost 1 base, J lost 2 bases, and 8 bases lay in between.

There are many counts of this clonotype. V gene TRBV12-3 or TRBV12-4 combines with J gene TRBJ1-2; possibly TRBD1 for D (5 bases). The CDR3 covers 12 residues. V lost 4 bases, J lost 3 bases, and 6 bases lay in between. CDR3 protein: CASSSGDYGYTF. The CDR3 coding sequence is TGTGCCAGCAGTTCGGGGGACTATGGCTACACCTTC.

V is TRBV19 and J is TRBJ2-5; D not certain. Trimming removed 0 bases from V and 2 bases from J, with 4 bases in between. Germline V gene lookup returns CDR1 LNHDA and CDR2 SQIVND (reference sequence). The CDR3 has 13 residues. CDR3 nucleotide sequence: TGTGCCAGTAGTATAGAACTGCAAGAGACCCAGTACTTC. Translation: CASSIELQETQYF.